Presented here are 22 T cell receptor beta chains from one specimen sequenced in a study of identical twins. Each CDR3 protein gets one entry after TCRdb re-called the 5' RACE reads with MiXCR. The profile shows a few hundred thousand distinct CDR3 sequences, more than 8% of them singletons. This sample was shared with a second study, whose subject was yellow fever vaccine responses in identical twins.

Material: CD8+ T cells sorted from blood. The receptors were sampled from a woman under 30 in good health.

This clonotype was detected ten times or more. The chain uses TRBV11-2 and TRBJ2-7, with no clear D. The CDR3 sequence is 16 residues long. The V gene's germline CDR1 is SGHAT and CDR2 FQNNGV. V was trimmed by 2 bases and J by 5 bases, leaving 19 bases between them. CDR3 in DNA: TGTGCCAGCAGCTTATCCTGGGATCATATTCACAACGAGCAGTACTTC. Translated: CASSLSWDHIHNEQYF.

This clonotype occurred a few times. The chain has TRBV7-9 and TRBJ2-1; D gene uncertain. V gave up 5 bases and J gave up 7 bases, with 21 bases separating them. The CDR3 is 16 amino acids. CDR1 SEHNR and CDR2 FQNEAQ come from the germline V gene (reference sequence). DNA of the CDR3: TGTGCCAGCAGCCCAATATACGAAATAGCTGCGAATGAGCAGTTCTTC. This encodes CASSPIYEIAANEQFF.

V and J are TRBV5-1 and TRBJ2-7; 9 nucleotides agree with TRBD1. J was trimmed by 5 bases and V by 0 bases; bases with no gene match: 3. This CDR3 has 14 amino acids. From germline, CDR1 is SGHRS and CDR2 YFSETQ. The CDR3 nucleotides are TGCGCCAGCAGCTTGGGGGACAGGGCCCACGAGCAGTACTTC. It translates to CASSLGDRAHEQYF.

The table lists this clonotype with many counts. This chain connects TRBV5-1 to TRBJ2-7; 8 bases line up with TRBD1. The ends lost 0 bases at V and 0 bases at J; junction bases unmatched: 5. Per germline, CDR1 SGHRS and CDR2 YFSETQ. This CDR3 has 16 amino acids. As DNA, the CDR3 is TGCGCCAGCAGCTTGGCCTCGGACAGGGACTCCTACGAGCAGTACTTC. It yields the protein CASSLASDRDSYEQYF.

V gene TRBV20-1 combines with J gene TRBJ2-7, with 10 bases that match TRBD2. The CDR3 loop spans 13 amino acids. Trimming removed 2 bases from V and 4 bases from J; junction bases left unmatched: 2. The germline CDR1 and CDR2 sequences are DFQATT and SNEGSKA (reference sequence). The CDR3 bases are TGCAGTGCTAGATCTAGCGGGAGTTACGAGCAGTACTTC. Its translation: CSARSSGSYEQYF.

The rearrangement links TRBV7-2 to TRBJ2-6; D remains unclear. Trimming pared 10 bases from V and 0 bases from J, leaving 13 bases between. The CDR3 covers 15 residues. CDR1 and CDR2 from the germline V gene are SGHTA and FQGNSA. CDR3: CAIPTWDSGANVLTF. For the CDR3, the DNA is TGTGCCATCCCAACCTGGGACTCTGGGGCCAACGTCCTGACTTTC.

This clonotype was counted many times. The chain uses TRBV5-5 and TRBJ1-1, with no clear D. This CDR3 is built from 15 residues. V dropped 0 bases and J dropped 0 bases, with 9 bases sitting between them. The germline V gene encodes CDR1 SGHKS and CDR2 YYEKEE (reference sequence). The CDR3: CASSLVSALNTEAFF. The CDR3 nucleotides are TGTGCCAGCAGCTTGGTGTCAGCACTGAACACTGAAGCTTTCTTT.

The chain carries TRBV14 and TRBJ2-2, with 7 bases lining up with TRBD1. The CDR3 spans 16 residues. With 0 bases clipped from V and 1 base from J, the junction kept 2 bases outside the gene matches. Germline V gene lookup returns CDR1 SGHDN and CDR2 FVKESK. DNA for the CDR3: TGTGCCAGCAGCCAAGATCCAGGGGGGAACACCGGGGAGCTGTTTTTT. It yields the protein CASSQDPGGNTGELFF.

The chain recombines TRBV20-1 with TRBJ2-1; 7 bases are a match to TRBD2. Looked up from germline, CDR1 is DFQATT and CDR2 is SNEGSKA (reference sequence). V trimming: 5 bases; J trimming: 4 bases; junction bases outside the gene matches: 5. This CDR3 region has 13 residues. The CDR3 is CSAPGLNYNEQFF. CDR3 nucleotides: TGCAGTGCTCCGGGACTAAATTACAATGAGCAGTTCTTC.

This clonotype was counted at least ten times. The junction differs from germline at one of its ends, possibly a read error. The rearrangement joins TRBV12-3 or TRBV12-4 to TRBJ2-3; TRBD2 is a possible D gene (6 bases). The CDR3 runs to 15 residues. CDR3 nucleotides: TGTGCCAGCAGCTTAGCCGGGGGTAGTACAGATACGCAGTATTTT. It yields the protein CASSLAGGSTDTQYF.

This clonotype was detected many times. The rearrangement joins TRBV5-1 to TRBJ2-1; no definite D call. CDR1 is SGHRS, CDR2 YFSETQ, per germline. This CDR3 contains 14 residues. V was pared by 0 bases and J by 8 bases, with 12 bases between. This CDR3 is CASSLVANTDEQFF. The CDR3 DNA reads as TGCGCCAGCAGCTTGGTTGCAAATACGGATGAGCAGTTCTTC.

In its sample, this clonotype was seen a few times. The gene calls are TRBV27 and TRBJ2-7, with 16 bases that match TRBD2. The ends lost 8 bases at V and 4 bases at J; junction bases unmatched: 11. CDR1 is MNHEY and CDR2 is SMNVEV in the germline V gene (reference sequence). This CDR3 spans 17 amino acids. The CDR3 DNA reads TGTGCCAGCTCCTCCGGGACTAGCGGGAGGGCCGGTTACGAGCAGTACTTC. Translated, it gives CASSSGTSGRAGYEQYF.

V is TRBV7-6 and J is TRBJ2-5; D gene unclear. Germline V gene lookup returns CDR1 SGHVS and CDR2 FNYEAQ. Trimming removed 2 bases from V and 2 bases from J, with 9 bases in between. The CDR3 extends over 14 amino acids. CDR3 residues: CASSLWAEQETQYF. The CDR3 DNA reads as TGTGCCAGCAGCTTATGGGCGGAGCAAGAGACCCAGTACTTC.

This clonotype was recorded at least ten times. V gene TRBV12-3 or TRBV12-4 combines with J gene TRBJ1-3; D unresolved. The CDR3 runs to 11 residues. Deletions cut 10 bases from V and 3 bases from J, with 7 bases between. The CDR3 is CAIRVGNTIYF. The CDR3, as DNA: TGTGCCATCCGAGTTGGAAACACCATATATTTT.

The chain has TRBV5-6 and TRBJ2-7, with D perhaps matching TRBD1 (5 bases). This CDR3 region has 14 residues. The ends were cut back, 6 bases at V and 3 bases at J, with 16 bases in the middle. Germline assignment: CDR1 SGHDT and CDR2 YYEEEE. CDR3 in DNA: TGTGCCAGCACCATATCGACAGAATTCTACGAGCAGTACTTC. Residues: CASTISTEFYEQYF.

The J gene is TRBJ2-1, the V gene TRBV25-1; D not certain. V was cut by 6 bases and J by 2 bases, with 11 bases left in between. The germline CDR1 and CDR2 sequences are MGHDK and SYGVNS. This CDR3 has 14 amino acids. CDR3 residues: CASSVTDAYNEQFF. The CDR3, as DNA: TGTGCCAGCAGCGTTACTGATGCCTACAATGAGCAGTTCTTC.

The chain carries TRBV6-2 or TRBV6-3 and TRBJ2-5; TRBD2 aligns across 9 bases. The junction had 8 bases not matched to a gene; V was cut back by 7 bases and J by 5 bases. The CDR3 is 14 residues long. CDR1 and CDR2 from the germline V gene are MNHEY and SVGEGT. CDR3 sequence (DNA): TGTGCCAGCACTAGCGGGACCCTGCTGGAGACCCAGTACTTC. Protein: CASTSGTLLETQYF.

This clonotype was counted ten times or more. The chain carries TRBV20-1 and TRBJ2-7; D could derive from TRBD1 or TRBD2 (7 bases each). The CDR3 runs 13 residues. V was shortened by 4 bases and J by 2 bases, with 12 bases between the two germline ends. Germline V gene lookup returns CDR1 DFQATT and CDR2 SNEGSKA (reference sequence). CDR3 nucleotides: TGCAGTGCTACAGCGGGGACAGCCTACGAGCAGTACTTC. It specifies CSATAGTAYEQYF.

This clonotype has a count of ten or more. The V and J genes are TRBV7-6 and TRBJ2-7; D is possibly TRBD2 (6 bases). V was cut by 5 bases and J by 0 bases, with 14 bases left in between. The CDR3 has 15 residues. CDR1 is SGHVS and CDR2 is FNYEAQ in the germline V gene. CDR3 sequence (DNA): TGTGCCAGCAGCCCAGGGACTTCCGACTCCTACGAGCAGTACTTC. It encodes CASSPGTSDSYEQYF.

In this sample, this clonotype turned up a few times. The V and J genes are TRBV20-1 and TRBJ1-5; no clear D gene. The CDR3 runs to 14 residues. V was trimmed by 2 bases and J by 6 bases, leaving 14 bases between them. Germline CDR1 and CDR2: DFQATT and SNEGSKA (reference sequence). The CDR3: CSARRAMGSQPQHF. The CDR3 bases are TGCAGTGCTAGAAGGGCTATGGGGTCTCAGCCCCAGCATTTT.

The chain carries TRBV19 and TRBJ2-7; D is ambiguous. Germline V lookup: CDR1 LNHDA, CDR2 SQIVND (reference sequence). V was pared by 8 bases and J by 0 bases, with 8 bases between. This CDR3 is 12 amino acids long. The DNA of the CDR3 is TGTGCCAGTGGGGTCACCTCCTACGAGCAGTACTTC. This translates into CASGVTSYEQYF.

V and J are TRBV7-9 and TRBJ2-7; TRBD2 agrees at 7 bases. With 8 bases clipped from V and 5 bases from J, the junction kept 15 bases outside the gene matches. The CDR3 totals 15 residues. Germline V gene sequence: CDR1 SEHNR, CDR2 FQNEAQ (reference sequence). CDR3 residues: CASFGWGGSLNEQYF. The CDR3 DNA reads as TGTGCCAGCTTCGGTTGGGGCGGGAGTTTGAACGAGCAGTACTTC.